The TCR beta chain under discussion was sequenced for a study of blood T cell repertoires in COVID-19 (dated by TCRdb to about 2020). For the study in its entirety: The collaborator samples originated in the United States, Italy and Spain and spanned the acute and convalescent phases of COVID-19. The prospective study material was composed of cDNA or gDNA derived from T cells, B-cell-depleted T cells, or PBMCs. Subjects who had been exposed to COVID-19, were actively infected with it, or had recovered from it provided the deeply sampled blood TCRbeta repertoires that made up the dataset. A freely available public database, intended as a resource for researchers studying the immune response to SARS-CoV-2, is where the repertoires were released. The samples were drawn from two sources: the first 160 participants of the ongoing ImmuneRACE study, and 1,000 to 1,500 subjects contributed by 6 global collaborators. Sample metadata almost always included a de-identified subject ID, COVID-19 status, age in years and sex. Where available, HLA class I and class II types were taken from metadata supplied by the sample provider and were not determined by assay-based typing. The full study reports these points: How much clinical and demographic metadata was included differed by source and by participant, and the metadata was provided uncurated.

TCRbeta CDR3 regions were amplified from genomic DNA using the immunoSEQ Assay, a bias-controlled multiplex PCR. The paper's data handling went like this. Within the assay, amplification of reference gene primers was used to estimate how many nucleated cells each sample contained. To quantify the absolute abundance of each unique TCRbeta CDR3 rearrangement, sequence reads were collapsed and filtered. For each sample, productive Simpson clonality was calculated as the square root of Simpson's diversity index across productive rearrangements. TCRdb took over this immuneACCESS table, retaining in-frame rearrangements with V and J assigned. Such tables are incomplete; in checked studies, under half of the missing clones stem from an unresolved V gene, and the remainder is unexplained. The DNA was the basis for D and trimming; V, J and clone size are from that table. The sample data list about 230,000 clones, and roughly 82% of these were observed just once. Clones ranked in the top ten supply more than 1.2% of the sample.

Samples from volunteer blood donors who had recovered from COVID-19 were contributed by a second Seattle source. The collaborating institutions used their own protocols to collect whole blood in K2EDTA tubes. For TCRbeta analysis, collaborators shipped samples as frozen whole blood, isolated PBMCs, or DNA extracted from either of those sample types. The germline V end is reduced by 7 bases and the J end by 8 bases; junction bases left unmatched: 7. The CDR3 measures 12 amino acids from cysteine to phenylalanine. Only the CDR3 DNA stays, 36 bases, in frame from base 1. Taken from the germline V gene, the CDR1 and CDR2 loops are SGHDT and YYEEEE. This clone was seen just once. This clone's antigen is unknown. No much larger clone exists at a distance of one base, and base qualities are not known.

The chain couples TRBV5-6 to TRBJ1-2; TRBD1 matches 8 bases in the middle. Sequenced material: peripheral blood. This clonotype was obtained from a woman between 35 and 50 years old who had recovered from COVID-19. The bases are TGTGCCAGCGGACGGACAGGGCGAGGCTACACCTTC. Its protein product is CASGRTGRGYTF.